Sequencing of this TCR beta chain was carried out in a study of cytomegalovirus exposure and HLA in healthy donors. Overall study findings and caveats: Overall, 164 TCR beta chains were annotated as cytomegalovirus-associated.

Generated by immunoSEQ multiplex PCR, the TCRdb table keeps only in-frame clones and is missing some. The sample carries roughly 150,000 clones, approximately 86% recorded once. About this clone: No antigen is known for it.

The CDR3 is 13 amino acids. V was trimmed by 7 bases and J by 2 bases, leaving 11 bases between them. The V gene's germline CDR1 is SGHTA and CDR2 FQGNSA. Separation from the approximately 720-subject first cohort characterized the roughly 130-subject validation cohort, to which the donors belonged. The sequence was collected from a woman aged 18 to 35 in good health and CMV-seronegative. The sequencing input was PBMCs. The rearrangement links TRBV7-2 to TRBJ2-5; TRBD1 is a possible D gene (6 bases). The CDR3 nucleotides read TGTGCCAGCACCTGGGACATACAAGAGACCCAGTACTTC. Translating it yields CASTWDIQETQYF.